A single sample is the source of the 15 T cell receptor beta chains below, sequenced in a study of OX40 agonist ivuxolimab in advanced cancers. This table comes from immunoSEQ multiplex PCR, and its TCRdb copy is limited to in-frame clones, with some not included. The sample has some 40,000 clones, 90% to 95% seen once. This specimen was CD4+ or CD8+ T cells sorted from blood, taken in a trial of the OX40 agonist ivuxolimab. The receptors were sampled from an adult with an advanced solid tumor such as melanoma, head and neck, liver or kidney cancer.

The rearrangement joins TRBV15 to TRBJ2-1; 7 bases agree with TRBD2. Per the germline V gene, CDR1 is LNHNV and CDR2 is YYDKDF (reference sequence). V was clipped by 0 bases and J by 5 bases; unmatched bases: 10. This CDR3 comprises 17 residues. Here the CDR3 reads CATSREVGRAMNNEQFF. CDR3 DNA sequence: TGTGCCACCAGCAGAGAAGTGGGGAGGGCCATGAACAATGAGCAGTTCTTC.

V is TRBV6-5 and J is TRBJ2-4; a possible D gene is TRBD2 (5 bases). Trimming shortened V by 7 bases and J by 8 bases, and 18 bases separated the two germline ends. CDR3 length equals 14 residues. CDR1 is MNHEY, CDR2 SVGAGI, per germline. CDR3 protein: CASTSDSSWDIQYF. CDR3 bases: TGTGCCAGCACCTCGGACTCTAGCTGGGACATTCAGTACTTC.

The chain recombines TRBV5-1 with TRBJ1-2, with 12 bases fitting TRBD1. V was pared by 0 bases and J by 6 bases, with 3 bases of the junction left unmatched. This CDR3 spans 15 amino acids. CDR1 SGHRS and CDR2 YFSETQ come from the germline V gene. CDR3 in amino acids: CASSLEGQGADGYTF. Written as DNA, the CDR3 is TGCGCCAGCAGCTTGGAGGGACAGGGGGCTGATGGCTACACCTTC.

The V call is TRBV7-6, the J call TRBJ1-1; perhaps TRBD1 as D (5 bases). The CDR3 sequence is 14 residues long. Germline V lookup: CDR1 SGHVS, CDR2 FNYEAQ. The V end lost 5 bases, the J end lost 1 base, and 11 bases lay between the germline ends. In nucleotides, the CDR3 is TGTGCCAGCAGCCCTATTGGGGGGAACACTGAAGCTTTCTTT. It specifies CASSPIGGNTEAFF.

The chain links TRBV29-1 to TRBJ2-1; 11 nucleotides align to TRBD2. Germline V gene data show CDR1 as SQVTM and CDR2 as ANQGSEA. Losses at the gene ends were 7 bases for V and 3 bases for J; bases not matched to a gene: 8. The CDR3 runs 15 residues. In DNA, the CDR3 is TGCAGCGCTCACGGGACTAGCGGAAGCTACAATGAGCAGTTCTTC. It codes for CSAHGTSGSYNEQFF.

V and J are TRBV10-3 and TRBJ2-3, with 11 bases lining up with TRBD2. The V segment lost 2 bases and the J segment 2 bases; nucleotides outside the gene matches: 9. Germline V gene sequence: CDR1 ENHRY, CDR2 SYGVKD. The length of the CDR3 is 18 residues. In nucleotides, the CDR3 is TGTGCCATCAGTGAGAAGATGGTAGCGGGAGGGACCACAGATACGCAGTATTTT. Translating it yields CAISEKMVAGGTTDTQYF.

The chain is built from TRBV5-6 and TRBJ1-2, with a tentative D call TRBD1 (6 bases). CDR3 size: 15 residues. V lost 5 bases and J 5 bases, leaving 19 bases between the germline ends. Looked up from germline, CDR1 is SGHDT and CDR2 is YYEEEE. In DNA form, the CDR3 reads TGTGCCAGCAGGCAAGGGGGGGCAGGGCCTTATGGCTACACCTTC. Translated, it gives CASRQGGAGPYGYTF.

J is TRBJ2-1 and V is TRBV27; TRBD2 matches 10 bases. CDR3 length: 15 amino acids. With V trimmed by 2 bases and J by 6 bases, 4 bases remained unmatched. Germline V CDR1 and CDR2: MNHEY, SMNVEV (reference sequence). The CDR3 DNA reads TGTGCCAGCAGTTTACTAGCGGGAGCATTCAATGAGCAGTTCTTC. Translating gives CASSLLAGAFNEQFF.

CDR3 region: CASNPLAGPYNEQFF. In nucleotides, the CDR3 is TGTGCCAGCAACCCCCTAGCGGGACCCTACAATGAGCAGTTCTTC. V usage is TRBV6-6 and J usage is TRBJ2-1; TRBD2 agrees at 9 bases. V gave up 7 bases and J gave up 2 bases; unmatched junction bases: 6. Germline lookup yields CDR1 MNHNY and CDR2 SVGAGI (reference sequence). CDR3 length equals 15 residues.

CDR3 bases: TGTGCCAGCAGTTCGCCGGGACGGAACACCGGGGAGCTGTTTTTT. Translating it yields CASSSPGRNTGELFF. The chain links TRBV25-1 to TRBJ2-2; perhaps D is TRBD1 or TRBD2 (5 bases each). The CDR3 runs 15 residues. Germline V CDR1 and CDR2: MGHDK, SYGVNS. V lost 5 bases and J lost 1, with 11 bases in between.

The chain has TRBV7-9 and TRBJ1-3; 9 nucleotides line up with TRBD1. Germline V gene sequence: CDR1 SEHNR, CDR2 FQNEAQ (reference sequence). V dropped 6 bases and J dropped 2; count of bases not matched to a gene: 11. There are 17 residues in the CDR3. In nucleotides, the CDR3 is TGTGCCAGCAGGATGACCGGGACAGGGACGACTGGAAACACCATATATTTT. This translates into CASRMTGTGTTGNTIYF.

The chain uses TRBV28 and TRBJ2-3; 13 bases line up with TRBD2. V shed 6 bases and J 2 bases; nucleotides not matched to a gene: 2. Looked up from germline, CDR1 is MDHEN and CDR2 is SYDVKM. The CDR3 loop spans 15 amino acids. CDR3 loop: CASRGLAGYTDTQYF. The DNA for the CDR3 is TGTGCCAGCAGGGGACTAGCGGGGTACACAGATACGCAGTATTTT.

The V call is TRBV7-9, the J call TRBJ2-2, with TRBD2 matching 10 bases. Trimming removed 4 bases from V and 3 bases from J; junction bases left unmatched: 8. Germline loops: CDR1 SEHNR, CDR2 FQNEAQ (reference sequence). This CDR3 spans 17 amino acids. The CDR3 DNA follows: TGTGCCAGCAGCTCAGCCCGGACTAGCGGAGACACCGGGGAGCTGTTTTTT. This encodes CASSSARTSGDTGELFF.

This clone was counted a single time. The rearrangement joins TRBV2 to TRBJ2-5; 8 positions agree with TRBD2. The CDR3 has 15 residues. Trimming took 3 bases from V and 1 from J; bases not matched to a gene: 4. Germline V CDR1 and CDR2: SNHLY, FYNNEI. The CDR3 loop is CASSEEAGAQETQYF. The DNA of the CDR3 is TGTGCCAGCAGTGAGGAAGCGGGAGCCCAAGAGACCCAGTACTTC.

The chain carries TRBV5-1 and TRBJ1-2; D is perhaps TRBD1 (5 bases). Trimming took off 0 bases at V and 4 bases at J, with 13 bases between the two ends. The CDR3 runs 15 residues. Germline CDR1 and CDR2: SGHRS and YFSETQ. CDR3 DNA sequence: TGCGCCAGCAGCTTGGAGGCCACTGACAGCTATGGCTACACCTTC. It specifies CASSLEATDSYGYTF.